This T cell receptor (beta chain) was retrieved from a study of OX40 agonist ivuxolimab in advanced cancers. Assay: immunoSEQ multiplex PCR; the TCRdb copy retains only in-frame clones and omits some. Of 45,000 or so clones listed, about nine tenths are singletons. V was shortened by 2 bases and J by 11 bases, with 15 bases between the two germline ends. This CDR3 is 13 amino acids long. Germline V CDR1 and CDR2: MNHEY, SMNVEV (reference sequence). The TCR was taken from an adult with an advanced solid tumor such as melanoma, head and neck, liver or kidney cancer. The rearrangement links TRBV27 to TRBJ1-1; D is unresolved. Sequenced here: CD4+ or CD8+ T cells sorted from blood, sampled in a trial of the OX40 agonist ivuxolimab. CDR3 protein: CASSLRRADVAFF. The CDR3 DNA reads TGTGCCAGCAGTTTAAGAAGGGCGGACGTCGCTTTCTTT.